These T cell receptor beta chains were read from a single sample in a study of blood T cell repertoires in COVID-19. TCRdb's copy holds only in-frame clones and misses some; the assay was immunoSEQ multiplex PCR. Of roughly 200,000 clones listed, roughly 86% are singletons. Sequences were obtained from peripheral blood. Receptors originate from a man between 60 and 75 years old with acute or convalescent COVID-19. CDR3s include the opening cysteine and the closing phenylalanine or tryptophan. A D gene is named only where the DNA matches it firmly. Size is omitted from some rows. Given values are once, few, many or a class for expanded clones.

>NA|TRBD1|TRBJ1-2|TRBV10-2
TGCGCCAGCAGTGAGGACAGGGGAAACTATGGCTACACCTTC
CASSEDRGNYGYTF
>NA|TRBD1|TRBJ2-1|TRBV5-1
TGCGCCAGCAGCCCCGTAACAGGGGGCGGAGGGGCCTACAATGAGCAGTTCTTC
CASSPVTGGGGAYNEQFF
>once|TRBD1|TRBJ1-5|TRBV18
TGTGCCAGCTCAACCGGGACAGGGGTGAATCAGCCCCAGCATTTT
CASSTGTGVNQPQHF
>NA|TRBD1|TRBJ1-1|TRBV19
TGTGCCAGTAGTAAAGAGGTGGGGCAGGGGGGTTACGCTGAAGCTTTCTTT
CASSKEVGQGGYAEAFF
>NA|TRBD1|TRBJ1-4|TRBV27
TGTGCCAGCAGTCGTCGGACAGGACGTAATGAAAAACTGTTTTTT
CASSRRTGRNEKLFF
>few|NA|TRBJ2-3|TRBV10-1
TGCGCCAGCAGTGGTGGGCCCTGGACTCCAGATACGCAGTATTTT
CASSGGPWTPDTQYF
>NA|TRBD1|TRBJ2-3|TRBV18
TGTGCCAGCTCACCGAAAGGACAGGGCTCTAATACGCAGTATTTT
CASSPKGQGSNTQYF
>NA|NA|TRBJ1-6|TRBV30
TGTGCCTGGAGTGCTTACTCCGAGGGTCACGCGGGCTCACCCCTCCACTTT
CAWSAYSEGHAGSPLHF
>many|NA|TRBJ1-1|TRBV4-1
TGCGCCAGCAGCCAAGATCGGAGGGGGAGGGTGAACACTGAAGCTTTCTTT
CASSQDRRGRVNTEAFF
>NA|TRBD1|TRBJ1-1|TRBV25-1
TGTGCCAGCAGTGCAGGGGGGACTGAAGCTTTCTTT
CASSAGGTEAFF
>few|TRBD1|TRBJ1-3|TRBV6-1
TGTGCCAGCAGGGAAGACAGGTACAGGGGCGGCACCATATATTTT
CASREDRYRGGTIYF
>NA|TRBD1|TRBJ1-2|TRBV2
TGTGCCAGCTCACCCCCCCAGGGGGCCTTGGATGGCTACACCTTC
CASSPPQGALDGYTF
>NA|TRBD2|TRBJ2-4|TRBV7-9
TGTGCCAGCAGCGGGCCGCCGGGACTAGCGGGGGGGCCGGGGGACATTCAGTACTTC
CASSGPPGLAGGPGDIQYF
>NA|TRBD2|TRBJ2-7|TRBV5-4
TGTGCCAGCAGCTTATCGGGGCTAGCGGGGAACGAGCAGTACTTC
CASSLSGLAGNEQYF
>NA|NA|TRBJ2-1|TRBV5-1
TGCGCCAGCAGCTTTGCGTATGAGCAGTTCTTC
CASSFAYEQFF
>NA|TRBD1|TRBJ2-7|TRBV7-2
TGTGCCAGCAGCTCCGGGACAGGGGGCTTCTACGAGCAGTACTTC
CASSSGTGGFYEQYF
>NA|TRBD2|TRBJ2-3|TRBV7-2
TGTGCCAGCAGCTTAGCGCGGTCCAGCGGGGGCGCAGATACGCAGTATTTT
CASSLARSSGGADTQYF
>NA|TRBD1|TRBJ1-2|TRBV30
TGTGCCTGGGCCGGGACAGGGAGAAACTATGGCTACACCTTC
CAWAGTGRNYGYTF
>NA|NA|TRBJ1-4|TRBV30
TGTGCCTGGAGTGGGGGGCTGGTGAATGAAAAACTGTTTTTT
CAWSGGLVNEKLFF
>NA|TRBD1|TRBJ1-1|TRBV27
TGTGCCAGCAGGGACTCGACAGGGACCTACACTGAAGCTTTCTTT
CASRDSTGTYTEAFF
>few|TRBD1|TRBJ1-1|TRBV19
TGTGCCAGTAGAGCGGAGGGGGCGAACACTGAAGCTTTCTTT
CASRAEGANTEAFF
>NA|TRBD1|TRBJ2-7|TRBV25-1
TGTGCCAGCAGTGACTGGGGACAGGGAACCTACGAGCAGTACTTC
CASSDWGQGTYEQYF
>NA|NA|TRBJ2-7|TRBV19
TGTGCCAGTAGTATAGGCGCAGGGGGGAGTGAGCAGTACTTC
CASSIGAGGSEQYF
>NA|NA|TRBJ2-1|TRBV10-1
TGCGCCAGCAGTGAGTTAACAGGGTTTCAAAATGAGCAGTTCTTC
CASSELTGFQNEQFF
>NA|NA|TRBJ1-2|TRBV11-2
TGTGCCAGCAGCTTAGATGGGGCCGCTAACTATGGCTACACCTTC
CASSLDGAANYGYTF
>NA|TRBD1|TRBJ1-2|TRBV5-1
TGCGCCAGCAGCTCCCGACAGGGGGAAGGTGGCTACACCTTC
CASSSRQGEGGYTF
>NA|TRBD1|TRBJ2-4|TRBV5-1
TGCGCCAGCAGCCCCGGGACAGGGTTAAACATTCAGTACTTC
CASSPGTGLNIQYF
>NA|NA|TRBJ2-7|TRBV7-7
TGTGCCAGCAGCCCACCCGGGGGAAGACCCTACGAGCAGTACTTC
CASSPPGGRPYEQYF
>NA|TRBD1|TRBJ1-1|TRBV5-1
TGCGCCAGCAGCTCCAGGACAGGGGTCGAAGCTTTCTTT
CASSSRTGVEAFF
>once|NA|TRBJ2-1|TRBV12-3/TRBV12-4
TGTGCCAGCAGCCCCCGGGTCCTACAGTTCTTC
CASSPRVLQFF
>NA|NA|TRBJ2-2|TRBV3-1/TRBV3-2
TGTGCCAGCAGCCACGGAACGAGGGGGTTGGGGGAGCTGTTTTTT
CASSHGTRGLGELFF
>once|NA|TRBJ2-7|TRBV18
TGTGCCAGCTCCCTCGACAGGAACTACGAGCAGTACTTC
CASSLDRNYEQYF
>once|TRBD1|TRBJ2-7|TRBV2
TGTGCCAGCTCGGACAGGGCCCTCTCCTACGAGCAGTACTTC
CASSDRALSYEQYF
>NA|TRBD2|TRBJ2-7|TRBV2
TGTGCCAGCAGTGACGAGAGGGAGGGCTACGAGCAGTACTTC
CASSDEREGYEQYF
>NA|TRBD1|TRBJ1-5|TRBV30
TGTGCCTGGAGTCCGACAGGGGGCGGCTATGGCAATCAGCCCCAGCATTTT
CAWSPTGGGYGNQPQHF
>NA|NA|TRBJ2-2|TRBV4-3
TGCGCCAGCAGCCAAGATACAGCGAACACCGGGGAGCTGTTTTTT
CASSQDTANTGELFF
>NA|TRBD1|TRBJ1-1|TRBV5-1
TGCGCCAGCAGTTCCCTGACAGGGAGGACCACTGAAGCTTTCTTT
CASSSLTGRTTEAFF
>NA|NA|TRBJ1-2|TRBV10-2
TGCGCCAGCAGCCCTGCGGCGGGGGGGCTAGGCTACACCTTC
CASSPAAGGLGYTF
>NA|NA|TRBJ2-2|TRBV3-1/TRBV3-2
TGTGCCAGCAGCCAAGCCGCAGGGGAAGGGGGGGAGCTGTTTTTT
CASSQAAGEGGELFF
>NA|TRBD1|TRBJ1-2|TRBV7-2
TGTGCCAGCAGCCTTCGACAGGGGGCGGATGGCTACACCTTC
CASSLRQGADGYTF
>NA|NA|TRBJ1-5|TRBV6-6
TGTGCCAGCAGTTACTCCTATAGCAATCAGCCCCAGCATTTT
CASSYSYSNQPQHF
>NA|NA|TRBJ2-7|TRBV9
TGTGCCAGCAGCGTAGGGACAGACCTACGAGATCAGTACTTC
CASSVGTDLRDQYF
>NA|NA|TRBJ1-3|TRBV7-2
TGTGCCAGCAGCTCCGCGATCACAGGGTCTGGAAACACCATATATTTT
CASSSAITGSGNTIYF
>NA|TRBD1|TRBJ2-7|TRBV4-3
TGCGCCAGCAGCCTCGGTCGGGACAGTATCTACGGGCAGTACTTC
CASSLGRDSIYGQYF
>NA|TRBD2|TRBJ2-3|TRBV27
TGTGCCAGCAGTCTCCAGGGAGGTTTTGTGGGGGGGACAGATACGCAGTATTTT
CASSLQGGFVGGTDTQYF
>NA|NA|TRBJ2-3|TRBV7-9
TGTGCCAGCAGCCCAACCGGGACTGAAAGATACACAGATACGCAGTATTTT
CASSPTGTERYTDTQYF
>NA|TRBD1|TRBJ1-5|TRBV5-4
TGTGCCAGCAGCCACAGCGGGACAGGGGGCAATCAGCCCCAGCATTTT
CASSHSGTGGNQPQHF
>NA|TRBD1|TRBJ2-2|TRBV18
TGTGCCAGCTCACCCGGGACAGCCAACACCGGGGAGCTGTTTTTT
CASSPGTANTGELFF
>NA|TRBD2|TRBJ2-5|TRBV7-9
TGTGCCAGCAGCTTAGGCGGACTAGGAGATGCTTGGGCCCAGTACTTC
CASSLGGLGDAWAQYF
>NA|NA|TRBJ1-2|TRBV4-3
TGCGCCAGCAGCCGTCGGGTGAACTATGGCTACACCTTC
CASSRRVNYGYTF
>NA|NA|TRBJ1-3|TRBV5-1
TGCGCCAGCAGTTTGGACGGAGAGGGCGGAAACACCATATATTTT
CASSLDGEGGNTIYF
>NA|TRBD2|TRBJ2-2|TRBV7-9
TGTGCCAGCAGCCAGAGCGGGGGACCGACCGGGGAGCTGTTTTTT
CASSQSGGPTGELFF
>NA|NA|TRBJ1-4|TRBV19
TGTGCCAGTAGTACAACTGCCGGGAAAAATGGGGAAAAACTGTTTTTT
CASSTTAGKNGEKLFF
>NA|NA|TRBJ1-2|TRBV28
TGTGCCAGCAGTCCAAATTTCTATGGCTACACCTTC
CASSPNFYGYTF
>few|TRBD1|TRBJ2-1|TRBV4-1
TGCGCCAGCAGCCAAGATCCCACCTTCACAGGGGTCTTTAGAGATGAGCAGTTCTTC
CASSQDPTFTGVFRDEQFF
>NA|NA|TRBJ1-2|TRBV30
TGTGCCTGGGTCGCAGGGGACTATGGCTACACCTTC
CAWVAGDYGYTF
>NA|TRBD2|TRBJ2-3|TRBV11-2
TGTGCCAGCAGCTTAGGGTCGTTAGCGGGGGGGAGCACAGATACGCAGTATTTT
CASSLGSLAGGSTDTQYF